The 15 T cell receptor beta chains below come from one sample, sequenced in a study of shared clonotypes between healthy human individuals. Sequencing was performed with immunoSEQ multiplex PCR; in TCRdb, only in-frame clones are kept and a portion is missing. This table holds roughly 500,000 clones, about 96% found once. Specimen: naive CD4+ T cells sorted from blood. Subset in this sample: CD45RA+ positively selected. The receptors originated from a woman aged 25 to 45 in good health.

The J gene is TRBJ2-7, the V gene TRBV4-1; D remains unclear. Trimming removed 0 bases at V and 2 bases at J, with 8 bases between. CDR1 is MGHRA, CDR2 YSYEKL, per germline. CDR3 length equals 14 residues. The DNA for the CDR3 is TGCGCCAGCAGCCAAGATTCCCAAACCTACGAGCAGTACTTC. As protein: CASSQDSQTYEQYF.

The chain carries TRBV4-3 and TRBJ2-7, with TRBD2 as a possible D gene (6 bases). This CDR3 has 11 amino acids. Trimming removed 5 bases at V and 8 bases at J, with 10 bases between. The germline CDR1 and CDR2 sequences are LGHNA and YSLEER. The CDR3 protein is CASSTLAKQYF. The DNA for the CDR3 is TGCGCCAGCAGCACACTAGCCAAGCAGTACTTC.

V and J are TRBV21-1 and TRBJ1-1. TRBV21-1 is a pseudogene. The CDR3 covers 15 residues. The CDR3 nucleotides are TGTGCCAGCAGCAAAGTCGGGGGGCGCCACACTGAAGCTTTCTTT. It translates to CASSKVGGRHTEAFF.

CDR3 nucleotides: TGCGCCAGCAGTTCTAGATCCGGGGCGGAGACCCAGTACTTC. Translation gives CASSSRSGAETQYF. The chain is built from TRBV5-1 and TRBJ2-5; tentatively, D is TRBD1 or TRBD2 (5 bases each). The CDR3 length is 14 residues. V was pared by 5 bases and J by 5 bases, with 16 bases between. Germline V gene data show CDR1 as SGHRS and CDR2 as YFSETQ.

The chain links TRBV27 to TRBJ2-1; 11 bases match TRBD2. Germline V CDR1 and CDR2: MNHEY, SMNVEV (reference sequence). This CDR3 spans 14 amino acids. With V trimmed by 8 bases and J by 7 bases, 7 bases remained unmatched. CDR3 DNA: TGTGCCAGCGGGACTAGCGGAGGACGGAATGAGCAGTTCTTC. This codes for CASGTSGGRNEQFF.

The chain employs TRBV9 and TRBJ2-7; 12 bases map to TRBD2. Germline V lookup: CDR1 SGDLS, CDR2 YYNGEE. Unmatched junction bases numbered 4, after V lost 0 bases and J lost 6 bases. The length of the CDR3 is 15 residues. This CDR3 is CASSVGLAGDGEQYF. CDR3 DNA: TGTGCCAGCAGCGTAGGACTAGCGGGAGATGGCGAGCAGTACTTC.

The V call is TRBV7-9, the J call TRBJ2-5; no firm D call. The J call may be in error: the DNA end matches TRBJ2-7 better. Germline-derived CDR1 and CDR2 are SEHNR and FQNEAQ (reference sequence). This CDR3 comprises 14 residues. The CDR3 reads CASSLMGMAYEQYF. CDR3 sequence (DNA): TGTGCCAGCAGCTTAATGGGGATGGCCTACGAGCAGTACTTC.

This CDR3 reads CASSQDVNFNQPQHF. The CDR3 coding sequence is TGCGCCAGCAGCCAAGATGTTAATTTCAATCAGCCCCAGCATTTT. This chain joins TRBV4-1 and TRBJ1-5; D is unclear. The CDR3 has 15 amino acids. The ends were cut back, 0 bases at V and 3 bases at J, with 9 bases in the middle. CDR1 and CDR2 (germline): MGHRA, YSYEKL.

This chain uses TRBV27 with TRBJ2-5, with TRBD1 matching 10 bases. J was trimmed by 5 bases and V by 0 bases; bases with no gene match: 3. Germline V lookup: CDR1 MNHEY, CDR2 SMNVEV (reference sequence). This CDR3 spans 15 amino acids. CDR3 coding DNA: TGTGCCAGCAGTTTATCGGGGACAGGGGCGGAGACCCAGTACTTC. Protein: CASSLSGTGAETQYF.

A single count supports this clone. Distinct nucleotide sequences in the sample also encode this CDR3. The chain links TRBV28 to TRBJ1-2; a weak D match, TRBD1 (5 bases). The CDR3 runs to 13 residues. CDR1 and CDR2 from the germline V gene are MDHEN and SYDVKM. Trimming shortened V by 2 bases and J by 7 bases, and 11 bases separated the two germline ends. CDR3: CASSLGASPGYTF. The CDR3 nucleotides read TGTGCCAGCAGTTTAGGGGCCAGCCCTGGCTACACCTTC.

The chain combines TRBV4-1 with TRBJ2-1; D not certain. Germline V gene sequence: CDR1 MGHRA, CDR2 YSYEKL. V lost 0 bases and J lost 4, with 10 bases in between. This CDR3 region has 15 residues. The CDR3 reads CASSQDRRQYNEQFF. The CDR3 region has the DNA TGCGCCAGCAGCCAAGATCGACGGCAATACAATGAGCAGTTCTTC.

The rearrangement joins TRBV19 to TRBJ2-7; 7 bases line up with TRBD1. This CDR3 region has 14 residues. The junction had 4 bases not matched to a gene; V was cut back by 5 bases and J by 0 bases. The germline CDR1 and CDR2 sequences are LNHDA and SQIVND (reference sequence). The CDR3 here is CASSFRDSSYEQYF. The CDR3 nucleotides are TGTGCCAGTAGTTTCCGGGACAGCTCCTACGAGCAGTACTTC.

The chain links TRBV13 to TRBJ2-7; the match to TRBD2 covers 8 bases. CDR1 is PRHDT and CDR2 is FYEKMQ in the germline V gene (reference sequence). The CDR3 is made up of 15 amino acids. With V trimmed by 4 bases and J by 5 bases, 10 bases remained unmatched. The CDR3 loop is CASSWTGAGGDEQYF. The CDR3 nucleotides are TGTGCCAGCAGCTGGACGGGGGCGGGAGGCGACGAGCAGTACTTC.

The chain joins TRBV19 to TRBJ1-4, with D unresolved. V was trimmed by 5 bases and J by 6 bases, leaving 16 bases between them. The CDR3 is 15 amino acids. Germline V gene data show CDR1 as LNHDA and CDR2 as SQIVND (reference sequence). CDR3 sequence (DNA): TGTGCCAGTAGTCCGATGACAACCGGGGATGAAAAACTGTTTTTT. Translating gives CASSPMTTGDEKLFF.

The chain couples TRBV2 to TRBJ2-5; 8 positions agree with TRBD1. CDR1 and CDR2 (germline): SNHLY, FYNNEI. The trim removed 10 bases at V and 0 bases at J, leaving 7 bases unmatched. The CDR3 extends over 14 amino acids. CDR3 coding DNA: TGTGCCATCGCCAGGACAGGGAACCAAGAGACCCAGTACTTC. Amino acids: CAIARTGNQETQYF.